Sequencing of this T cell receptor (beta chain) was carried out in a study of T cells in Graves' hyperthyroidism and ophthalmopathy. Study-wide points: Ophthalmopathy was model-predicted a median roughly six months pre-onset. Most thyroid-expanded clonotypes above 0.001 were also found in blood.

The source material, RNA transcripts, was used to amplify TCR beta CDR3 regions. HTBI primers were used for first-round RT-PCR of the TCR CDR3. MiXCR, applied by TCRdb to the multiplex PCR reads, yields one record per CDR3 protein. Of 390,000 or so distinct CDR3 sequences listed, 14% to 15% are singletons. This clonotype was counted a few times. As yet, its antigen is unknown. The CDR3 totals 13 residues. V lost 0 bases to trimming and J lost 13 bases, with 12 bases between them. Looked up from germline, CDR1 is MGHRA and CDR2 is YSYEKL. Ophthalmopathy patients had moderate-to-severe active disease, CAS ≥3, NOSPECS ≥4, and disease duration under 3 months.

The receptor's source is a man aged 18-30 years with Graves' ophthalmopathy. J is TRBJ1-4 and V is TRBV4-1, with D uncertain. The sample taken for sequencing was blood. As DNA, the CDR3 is TGCGCCAGCAGCCAAGATCGTGTGGGTGGACTGTTTTTT. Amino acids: CASSQDRVGGLFF.